These T cell receptor beta chains were read from a single sample in a study of PD-1 blockade in classical Hodgkin lymphoma. Data came from immunoSEQ multiplex PCR; TCRdb stores just in-frame clones and leaves some out. This table holds nearly 25,000 clones, 72% found once. The source was peripheral blood mononuclear cells (PBMCs), collected before the fourth cycle of nivolumab. Receptors were obtained from a human donor with classical Hodgkin lymphoma. Both conserved end residues are trimmed from each CDR3.

V gene: TRBV6-5; CDR3 protein: ASMSGNNQPQH
V gene: TRBV6-5; CDR3 protein: ASSYSWGEPQH
V gene: TRBV5-1; CDR3 protein: ASSLGAETQY
V gene: TRBV5-1; CDR3 protein: ASSLLGAEYEQY
V gene: TRBV18; CDR3 protein: ATQGGRSTDTQY
V gene: TRBV10-3; CDR3 protein: AISRERRETQY
V gene: TRBV18; CDR3 protein: ASSPQRTGDRVMSPLH
V gene: TRBV5-6; CDR3 protein: ASSLWDTRTDTQY
V gene: TRBV19; CDR3 protein: ASSIDGGGGTGRQPQH
V gene: TRBV6-1; CDR3 protein: ASSQDRGDTEAF
V gene: TRBV29-1; CDR3 protein: SVEDPGQGLAPGELF
V gene: TRBV28; CDR3 protein: ASSPKAGDGYT
V gene: TRBV6-5; CDR3 protein: ASRGTVRYDSPLH
V gene: TRBV29-1; CDR3 protein: SAVMDYGYT
V gene: TRBV28; CDR3 protein: ASSLSGYEQY
V gene: TRBV11-3; CDR3 protein: ASSEDYQRGGRNSPLH
V gene: TRBV5-5; CDR3 protein: ASSQGSPSTPYGYT
V gene: TRBV7-2; CDR3 protein: ASSSRTGADTQY
V gene: TRBV9; CDR3 protein: ASSPRTASGETQY
V gene: TRBV30; CDR3 protein: AWSWGSYNSPLH
V gene: TRBV5-1; CDR3 protein: ASSPWTDGPGEQY
V gene: TRBV6-6; CDR3 protein: ASSFLQGDTGELF
V gene: TRBV4-3; CDR3 protein: ASSQNSGEYNEQF
V gene: TRBV18; CDR3 protein: ASSPFTHNGGQGYNGYT
V gene: TRBV5-6; CDR3 protein: ASSPRLGHEKLF
V gene: TRBV28; CDR3 protein: ASRSLGDPSVALH
V gene: TRBV13; CDR3 protein: ASTGWQGASGYT
V gene: TRBV20-1; CDR3 protein: STTGRTEAF
V gene: TRBV11-2; CDR3 protein: ASSFGEGVEAF
V gene: TRBV15; CDR3 protein: ATRGGSEETQY
V gene: TRBV6-5; CDR3 protein: ASSYAVASYEQY
V gene: TRBV7-7; CDR3 protein: ASSLAAADQETQY
V gene: TRBV11-1; CDR3 protein: ASSFRTGIRF